These 14 T cell receptor beta chains originate from one sample sequenced in a study of T cells in localized non-small cell lung cancer. Assay: immunoSEQ multiplex PCR; the TCRdb copy retains only in-frame clones and omits some. The sample contains 35,000 to 40,000 clones, around nine tenths of which appear only once. The sample consisted of peripheral blood, taken before any cancer treatment. These receptors all come from a woman aged 35 to 70 with stage I lung adenocarcinoma.

This clone was seen once. The CDR3, as DNA: TGTGCCAGCAGCTTGAGGGGACAGGGGAGGGAGACCCAGTACTTC. Protein product: CASSLRGQGRETQYF. This sequence joins TRBV5-6 and TRBJ2-5, with TRBD1 identical over 10 bases. Germline values: CDR1 SGHDT, CDR2 YYEEEE. This CDR3 comprises 15 residues. V dropped 1 base and J dropped 5; count of bases not matched to a gene: 5.

This sequence joins TRBV10-3 and TRBJ2-6, with TRBD1 matching 7 bases. V was clipped by 4 bases and J by 0 bases; unmatched bases: 12. Germline CDR1 and CDR2: ENHRY and SYGVKD. The CDR3 loop spans 19 amino acids. CDR3 protein: CAISGLTGRASSGANVLTF. In DNA, the CDR3 is TGTGCCATCAGTGGGTTGACAGGGCGAGCTAGCTCTGGGGCCAACGTCCTGACTTTC.

This chain connects TRBV28 to TRBJ1-2, with D maybe TRBD1 (6 bases). Between the trimmed V and J ends, which lost 6 bases and 3 bases, there was a span of 17 bases. Per the germline V gene, CDR1 is MDHEN and CDR2 is SYDVKM. This CDR3 contains 15 residues. CDR3 DNA: TGTGCCAGCAGGGAGACAGGAGCCCTCCACTATGGCTACACCTTC. This translates into CASRETGALHYGYTF.

The chain links TRBV5-1 to TRBJ1-1, with D perhaps TRBD1 (5 bases). With 4 bases removed from V and 1 base from J, the gap between germline ends came to 17 bases. CDR3 length: 16 amino acids. CDR1 and CDR2 (germline): SGHRS, YFSETQ. The CDR3 loop is CASSPGPGRGNTEAFF. The CDR3 region has the DNA TGCGCCAGCAGCCCGGGGCCCGGGCGTGGGAACACTGAAGCTTTCTTT.

The chain links TRBV2 to TRBJ1-5, with a weak D call TRBD1 (5 bases). CDR1 SNHLY and CDR2 FYNNEI come from the germline V gene. The CDR3 contains 14 residues. Between the trimmed V and J ends, which lost 8 bases and 2 bases, there was a span of 13 bases. The CDR3 bases are TGTGCCAGCGGGGGAGTGGAGGGCAATCAGCCCCAGCATTTT. As protein: CASGGVEGNQPQHF.

This clone has more than one count but fewer than ten. The rearrangement joins TRBV2 to TRBJ2-5; D not resolved. The CDR3 covers 14 residues. The V gene's germline CDR1 is SNHLY and CDR2 FYNNEI. V lost 5 bases to trimming and J lost 0 bases, with 10 bases between them. The CDR3 nucleotides are TGTGCCAGCAGTCGTACTTGGTACCAAGAGACCCAGTACTTC. It codes for CASSRTWYQETQYF.

The V gene is TRBV2, the J gene TRBJ2-2; 10 bases agree with TRBD2. The CDR3 consists of 14 residues. The V segment lost 6 bases and the J segment 6 bases; nucleotides outside the gene matches: 4. The germline gives CDR1 SNHLY, CDR2 FYNNEI. CDR3 region: CASSPGTSAGELFF. CDR3 nucleotides: TGTGCCAGCAGCCCGGGGACTAGCGCCGGGGAGCTGTTTTTT.

The V gene is TRBV6-1, the J gene TRBJ2-7; 8 bases match TRBD2. CDR1 is MNHNS, CDR2 SASEGT, per germline. Losses at the gene ends were 7 bases for V and 0 bases for J; bases not matched to a gene: 8. The CDR3 runs 15 residues. The CDR3 DNA reads TGTGCCAGCAAGCTAACTAGCGGAGCCTCCTACGAGCAGTACTTC. Translating it yields CASKLTSGASYEQYF.

The chain joins TRBV2 to TRBJ2-3, with D perhaps TRBD2 (6 bases). Germline V gene lookup returns CDR1 SNHLY and CDR2 FYNNEI. The CDR3 runs 17 residues. The V end was cut by 4 bases, the J end by 2 bases, with 19 bases between. Here the CDR3 reads CASSVPTGGLDTDTQYF. CDR3 nucleotides: TGTGCCAGCAGTGTTCCGACTGGAGGGTTGGACACAGATACGCAGTATTTT.

The chain links TRBV19 to TRBJ1-2; weak D call: TRBD1 (5 bases). The germline V and J ends were trimmed by 5 bases and 4 bases, with 14 bases remaining between them. This CDR3 region has 14 residues. Germline assignment: CDR1 LNHDA and CDR2 SQIVND (reference sequence). CDR3 in DNA: TGTGCCAGTAGTCCCTCGGGGGGTGGCTATGGCTACACCTTC. This sequence encodes CASSPSGGGYGYTF.

The J gene is TRBJ2-3, the V gene TRBV7-2; D gene uncertain. Trimming removed 3 bases at V and 2 bases at J, with 15 bases between. This CDR3 has 16 residues. In germline, CDR1 is SGHTA, CDR2 FQGNSA. CDR3 loop: CASSLGNGADTDTQYF. CDR3 nucleotide sequence: TGTGCCAGCAGCTTGGGAAACGGCGCTGACACAGATACGCAGTATTTT.

The rearrangement joins TRBV18 to TRBJ2-5, with D possibly matching TRBD2 (5 bases). The germline gives CDR1 KGHSH, CDR2 LQKENI. The CDR3 runs to 13 residues. V was shortened by 2 bases and J by 5 bases, with 9 bases between the two germline ends. CDR3 coding DNA: TGTGCCAGCTCACCAGGAGGCGCCGAGACCCAGTACTTC. Its translation is CASSPGGAETQYF.

The chain has TRBV7-6 and TRBJ2-1; 7 nucleotides match TRBD2. This CDR3 region has 16 residues. The germline V gene has CDR1 SGHVS and CDR2 FNYEAQ. V shed 5 bases, J shed 0 bases, and the junction held 7 bases outside the gene matches. The CDR3 loop reads CASSPGGGSSYNEQFF. CDR3 bases: TGTGCCAGCAGCCCTGGAGGCGGGAGCTCCTACAATGAGCAGTTCTTC.

The CDR3 nucleotides read TGTGCCAGCAGTTTAGCGGCTAGCGGGAGCTACAATGAGCAGTTCTTC. It specifies CASSLAASGSYNEQFF. This sequence joins TRBV28 and TRBJ2-1, with 10 bases fitting TRBD2. The CDR3 is 16 amino acids. Germline V lookup: CDR1 MDHEN, CDR2 SYDVKM. V gave up 2 bases and J gave up 3 bases; unmatched junction bases: 4.